In this sample, the clone carrying this T cell receptor beta chain turned up many times. What it recognizes is unknown. This CDR3 comprises 16 residues. Trimming took 5 bases from V and 1 from J, leaving 18 bases between them. Germline CDR1 reads SGHTA; CDR2 reads FQGNSA. This sample is drawn from a study of CD8 T cells in ankylosing spondylitis. TCRdb re-called the 5' RACE reads with MiXCR, one entry per CDR3 protein. Altogether a few hundred thousand distinct CDR3 sequences are present, about 9.9% being singletons, with the ten largest covering about 10%. General observations from the study: Researchers report that disease-linked clones proved CD8+ and relatively rare in peripheral blood. It was reported that disease-linked clones were significantly enriched in matched ankylosing spondylitis synovial fluid.

The sample taken for sequencing was blood, either unsorted or a sorted T cell fraction (not recorded which). The V gene is TRBV7-2, the J gene TRBJ2-7; TRBD2 is a possible D gene (5 bases). This TCR was recovered from a female donor with ankylosing spondylitis or in good health (not recorded which). Written as DNA, the CDR3 is TGTGCCAGCAGCGAAGGCGGGTTAGCTTTGTCCTACGAGCAGTACTTC. Translated, it gives CASSEGGLALSYEQYF.